These 18 T cell receptor beta chains were sequenced from one sample in a study of OX40 agonist ivuxolimab in advanced cancers. Data came from immunoSEQ multiplex PCR; TCRdb stores just in-frame clones and leaves some out. This sample has tens of thousands of clones, with 92% found just once. The source material was CD4+ or CD8+ T cells sorted from blood, sampled in a trial of the OX40 agonist ivuxolimab. The receptors originated from an adult with an advanced solid tumor such as melanoma, head and neck, liver or kidney cancer.

The chain has TRBV7-9 and TRBJ2-7; D might be TRBD2 (6 bases). Germline V gene data show CDR1 as SEHNR and CDR2 as FQNEAQ (reference sequence). The V gene lost 5 bases and the J gene lost 2 bases, with 16 bases spanning the gap. This CDR3 is 15 amino acids long. The CDR3 loop is CASSRAGSKTYEQYF. The CDR3 bases are TGTGCCAGCAGCCGTGCGGGAAGTAAAACCTACGAGCAGTACTTC.

The DNA for the CDR3 is TGCGCCAGCAGCCAAGGAGGGACCGCGTCACAACACGAGCAGTACTTC. Translated: CASSQGGTASQHEQYF. This chain links TRBV4-1 with TRBJ2-7; either TRBD1 or TRBD2 may supply D (5 bases each). The CDR3 is 16 residues long. Trimming shortened V by 1 base and J by 5 bases, and 18 bases separated the two germline ends. Germline CDR1 reads MGHRA; CDR2 reads YSYEKL.

The rearrangement links TRBV7-2 to TRBJ2-7; 15 nucleotides match TRBD2. Germline V gene sequence: CDR1 SGHTA, CDR2 FQGNSA. The trim removed 5 bases at V and 3 bases at J, leaving 5 bases unmatched. This CDR3 is 16 amino acids long. The CDR3 DNA reads TGTGCCAGCAGCCCAGGACTAGCGGGAGGGGTCTACGAGCAGTACTTC. This translates into CASSPGLAGGVYEQYF.

Comment on this clone: Other nucleotide sequences in the sample specify the same CDR3. This chain connects TRBV18 to TRBJ2-1; 11 bases map to TRBD2. Looked up from germline, CDR1 is KGHSH and CDR2 is LQKENI. After removal of 3 bases from V and 4 bases from J, the junction contained 2 bases not matched to a gene. CDR3 length equals 15 residues. The CDR3 DNA is TGTGCCAGCTCACCGTCTAGCGGGGGGTACAATGAGCAGTTCTTC. As protein: CASSPSSGGYNEQFF. The whole variable domain, filled in from reference TRBV18 and TRBJ2-1, reads NAGVMQNPRHLVRRRGQEARLRCSPMKGHSHVYWYRQLPEEGLKFMVYLQKENIIDESGMPKERFSAEFPKEGPSILRIQQVVRGDSAAYFCASSPSSGGYNEQFFGPGTRLTVL.

This clone was observed a handful of times. The genes are TRBV7-9 and TRBJ1-2; D ambiguous. This CDR3 region has 13 residues. Germline CDR1 SEHNR, CDR2 FQNEAQ (reference sequence). V shed 2 bases and J shed 4 bases, with 8 bases lying between them. The CDR3 here is CASSLPDSYGYTF. In DNA, the CDR3 is TGTGCCAGCAGCTTACCAGACTCCTATGGCTACACCTTC.

Written as DNA, the CDR3 is TGTGCCAGCAGTTTAGGGGGCCCGGTTATGAACACTGAAGCTTTCTTT. This codes for CASSLGGPVMNTEAFF. The chain combines TRBV27 with TRBJ1-1, with a possible D match to TRBD1 (6 bases). Germline V gene data show CDR1 as MNHEY and CDR2 as SMNVEV (reference sequence). There are 16 residues in the CDR3. Between the trimmed V and J ends, which lost 2 bases and 0 bases, there was a span of 13 bases.

CDR3 protein: CAISDSDTQYF. The DNA for the CDR3 is TGTGCCATCAGTGATTCCGATACGCAGTATTTT. The J gene is TRBJ2-3, the V gene TRBV10-3; D unclear. Germline lookup yields CDR1 ENHRY and CDR2 SYGVKD. The CDR3 extends over 11 amino acids. Trimming stripped 3 bases from V and 6 bases from J, with 4 bases between.

This clone was detected once. This rearrangement joins TRBV7-9 to TRBJ2-2; 10 bases align to TRBD2. Losses at the gene ends were 7 bases for V and 2 bases for J; bases not matched to a gene: 7. The CDR3 runs 16 residues. Germline V gene sequence: CDR1 SEHNR, CDR2 FQNEAQ (reference sequence). Here the CDR3 reads CASNLGTSDNTGELFF. CDR3 DNA sequence: TGTGCCAGCAACCTAGGGACTAGCGACAACACCGGGGAGCTGTTTTTT.

In its sample, this clone was seen a few times. V usage is TRBV20-1 and J usage is TRBJ2-5, with a possible D match to TRBD2 (5 bases). The CDR3 length is 11 residues. Germline CDR1 reads DFQATT; CDR2 reads SNEGSKA (reference sequence). V lost 6 bases, J lost 5 bases, and 10 bases lay in between. The CDR3 coding sequence is TGCAGTGCCCCGGGATTTGAGACCCAGTACTTC. The encoded protein is CSAPGFETQYF.

This clone was found a few times. The chain joins TRBV18 to TRBJ2-1; maybe TRBD1 (6 bases). CDR3 length: 13 residues. V lost 5 bases and J 4 bases, leaving 9 bases between the germline ends. Per the germline V gene, CDR1 is KGHSH and CDR2 is LQKENI. The CDR3 sequence is CASSLQGYNEQFF. CDR3 DNA sequence: TGTGCCAGCTCATTACAGGGTTACAATGAGCAGTTCTTC.

The rearrangement links TRBV5-1 to TRBJ2-7; D perhaps matches TRBD2 (6 bases). This CDR3 is 14 amino acids long. Per the germline V gene, CDR1 is SGHRS and CDR2 is YFSETQ. V gave up 4 bases and J gave up 6 bases, with 17 bases separating them. The CDR3: CASSGAGFLIEQYF. The DNA of the CDR3 is TGCGCCAGCAGCGGCGCGGGATTTCTCATCGAGCAGTACTTC. Based on the CDR3 plus reference TRBV5-1 and TRBJ2-7, the full variable domain is KAGVTQTPRYLIKTRGQQVTLSCSPISGHRSVSWYQQTPGQGLQFLFEYFSETQRNKGNFPGRFSGRQFSNSRSEMNVSTLELGDSALYLCASSGAGFLIEQYFGPGTRLTVT.

V and J are TRBV6-5 and TRBJ2-1; TRBD2 matches at 8 bases. Trimming took 4 bases from V and 2 from J; bases not matched to a gene: 4. The length of the CDR3 is 15 residues. Germline lookup yields CDR1 MNHEY and CDR2 SVGAGI. CDR3 loop: CASSSQRETYNEQFF. For the CDR3, the DNA is TGTGCCAGCAGTTCCCAGCGGGAGACCTACAATGAGCAGTTCTTC.

V usage is TRBV27 and J usage is TRBJ2-5; D is uncertain. The V and J ends lost 2 bases and 5 bases respectively, with 12 bases between them. CDR3 length: 14 amino acids. Germline CDR1 is MNHEY and CDR2 is SMNVEV (reference sequence). The CDR3 reads CASSLNSALETQYF. The CDR3 DNA follows: TGTGCCAGCAGTTTAAACAGCGCCCTCGAGACCCAGTACTTC.

CDR3 region: CASRSGVGGYGYTF. The DNA of the CDR3 is TGTGCCAGCAGGAGTGGGGTGGGTGGCTATGGCTACACCTTC. The chain combines TRBV2 with TRBJ1-2, with D hard to call. Per the germline V gene, CDR1 is SNHLY and CDR2 is FYNNEI. The CDR3 contains 14 residues. V lost 6 bases to trimming and J lost 4 bases, with 15 bases between them.

V is TRBV5-1 and J is TRBJ2-5; 14 bases fit TRBD2. The CDR3 runs 16 residues. The V gene end was trimmed by 4 bases and the J gene end by 4 bases; junction bases not matched to a gene: 6. Germline V lookup: CDR1 SGHRS, CDR2 YFSETQ. CDR3 protein: CASSPGLAGGRETQYF. The CDR3 DNA sequence: TGCGCCAGCAGCCCCGGACTAGCGGGAGGTCGAGAGACCCAGTACTTC. Using reference TRBV5-1 and TRBJ2-5 for the parts outside the CDR3, the full variable domain is KAGVTQTPRYLIKTRGQQVTLSCSPISGHRSVSWYQQTPGQGLQFLFEYFSETQRNKGNFPGRFSGRQFSNSRSEMNVSTLELGDSALYLCASSPGLAGGRETQYFGPGTRLLVL.

The gene calls are TRBV7-2 and TRBJ1-3, with D hard to call. V lost 1 base and J 0 bases, leaving 10 bases between the germline ends. The germline V gene has CDR1 SGHTA and CDR2 FQGNSA. This CDR3 contains 16 residues. The CDR3 sequence: CASSLGPSSSGNTIYF. The CDR3, as DNA: TGTGCCAGCAGCTTAGGGCCGTCGAGCTCTGGAAACACCATATATTTT.

This chain connects TRBV11-2 to TRBJ2-5; TRBD2 agrees at 7 bases. Germline lookup yields CDR1 SGHAT and CDR2 FQNNGV. This CDR3 comprises 14 residues. The V gene end was trimmed by 3 bases and the J gene end by 4 bases; junction bases not matched to a gene: 5. CDR3 protein: CASSFWGGRETQYF. For the CDR3, the DNA is TGTGCCAGCAGCTTTTGGGGGGGTCGAGAGACCCAGTACTTC.

The gene calls are TRBV29-1 and TRBJ1-1; a weak D match, TRBD1 (6 bases). Germline V CDR1 and CDR2: SQVTM, ANQGSEA. With 5 bases removed from V and 5 bases from J, the gap between germline ends came to 12 bases. The CDR3 totals 12 residues. CDR3 sequence: CSVTTGRTEAFF. The CDR3 DNA sequence: TGCAGCGTTACTACAGGGAGGACTGAAGCTTTCTTT.